Listed below are T cell receptor beta chains from one sample, sequenced in a study of identical twins. TCRdb analysed the 5' RACE reads with MiXCR anew, one entry per CDR3 protein. The data hold about 570,000 distinct CDR3 sequences, with around 9.6% observed a single time. The data also belong to a second study, concerning yellow fever vaccine responses in identical twins.

What was sequenced was PBMCs. The source of these receptors is a woman between 18 and 30 years old in good health. Each CDR3 is given with its conserved first and last residue. The D gene is left open where the match is weak.

D,V,CDR3
NA,TRBV7-9,CASSAVGSGELFF
NA,TRBV20-1,CSARDRGSGTEAFF
NA,TRBV29-1,CSVTGGNLYEQYF
TRBD2,TRBV11-2,CASSDGLAGGSVSYEQYF
TRBD1,TRBV29-1,CSARRGSYEQYF
NA,TRBV15,CATSRVFNGELFF
NA,TRBV15,CATSRVREKDTEAFF
TRBD1,TRBV29-1,CSVEETGASYEQYF
TRBD1,TRBV2,CASSSRDRGRFQETQYF
NA,TRBV3-1,CASSQGRAAKATQYF
TRBD2,TRBV11-2,CASSRGTSGRYYNEQFF
TRBD1,TRBV12-5,CASGSSGQGAGIQYF
NA,TRBV4-3,CASSQVAGGLDSYEQYF
TRBD1,TRBV18,CASSPTVQGAYEQYF
TRBD1,TRBV20-1,CSARDLRGGLFGDNEQFF